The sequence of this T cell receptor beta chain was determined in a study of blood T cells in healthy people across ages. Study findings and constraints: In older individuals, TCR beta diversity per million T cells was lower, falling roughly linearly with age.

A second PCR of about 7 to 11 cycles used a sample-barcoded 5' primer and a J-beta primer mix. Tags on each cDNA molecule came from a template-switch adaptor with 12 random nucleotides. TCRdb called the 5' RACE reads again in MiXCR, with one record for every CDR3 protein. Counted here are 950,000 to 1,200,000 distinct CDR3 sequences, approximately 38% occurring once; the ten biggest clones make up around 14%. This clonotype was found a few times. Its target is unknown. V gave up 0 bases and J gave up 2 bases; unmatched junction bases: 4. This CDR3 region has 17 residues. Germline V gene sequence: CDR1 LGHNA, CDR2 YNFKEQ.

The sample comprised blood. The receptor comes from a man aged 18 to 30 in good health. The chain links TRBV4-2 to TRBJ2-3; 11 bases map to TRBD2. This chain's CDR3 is CASSQDSSGGHTDTQYF. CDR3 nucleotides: TGTGCCAGCAGCCAAGATTCTAGCGGGGGGCACACAGATACGCAGTATTTT.